This T cell receptor (beta chain) was sequenced in a study of shared clonotypes between healthy human individuals. About the study: The plates for each donor numbered three CD4 naive, three CD4 memory, two CD8 naive and one CD8 memory.

Using immunoSEQ multiplex PCR, the repertoire was profiled, and TCRdb retains in-frame clones only, with some absent. The sample lists 950,000 to 1,100,000 clones; around three quarters were seen once. Comments on this clone: Its specificity is not known.

With 4 bases clipped from V and 7 bases from J, the junction kept 12 bases outside the gene matches. Germline-derived CDR1 and CDR2 are SGHRS and YFSETQ. The length of the CDR3 is 16 residues. Notes on the study in general: The authors sampled blood alone, and tissue repertoires likely differ. Generation probabilities were higher for clonotypes shared across all four sorted-subset donors than for unshared ones.

The sequence came from a man in his late teens or twenties in good health. Some clones in this sample may be carry-over from other donors' samples. Sequencing was carried out using memory CD4+ T cells from PBMCs. As for subset: CD45RA-negative fraction. The chain couples TRBV5-1 to TRBJ2-1; TRBD1 agrees at 9 bases. CDR3 sequence: CASSAPGQGNGNEQFF. The CDR3, as DNA: TGCGCCAGCAGCGCCCCGGGACAGGGAAATGGGAATGAGCAGTTCTTC.